The 13 T cell receptor beta chains reported below all come from one sample, sequenced in a study of cytomegalovirus exposure and HLA in healthy donors. Primers included in the PCR were 60 Vbeta and 13 Jbeta primers. Using immunoSEQ multiplex PCR, the repertoire was profiled, and TCRdb retains in-frame clones only, with some absent. The sample yields about 60,000 clones, approximately 87% seen once. Source material: PBMCs. The receptor source for this set is a man between 18 and 29 years old in good health and CMV-seronegative.

The gene calls are TRBV5-8 and TRBJ2-7; maybe TRBD1 (5 bases). The length of the CDR3 is 15 residues. V lost 1 base and J lost 4, with 15 bases in between. Germline CDR1 SGHTS, CDR2 YDEGEE. The CDR3 bases are TGTGCCAGCAGCTTGTCAGGGATTGGGGTTTACGAGCAGTACTTC. This sequence encodes CASSLSGIGVYEQYF.

The rearrangement joins TRBV29-1 to TRBJ1-1; a possible D gene is TRBD1 (6 bases). Trimming stripped 7 bases from V and 6 bases from J, with 15 bases between. Germline CDR1 and CDR2: SQVTM and ANQGSEA. This CDR3 spans 12 amino acids. The CDR3 coding sequence is TGCAGCGCCCCGGGACAAGGCCCTGAAGCTTTCTTT. This gives the protein CSAPGQGPEAFF.

This clone is categorized as medium-sized. The chain uses TRBV27 and TRBJ2-2; maybe TRBD2 (5 bases). The V gene lost 1 base and the J gene lost 5 bases, with 11 bases spanning the gap. Germline CDR1 and CDR2: MNHEY and SMNVEV (reference sequence). The CDR3 is 15 amino acids. CDR3 nucleotide sequence: TGTGCCAGCAGTTTATTGGGCGGGTCTACCGGGGAGCTGTTTTTT. This gives the protein CASSLLGGSTGELFF.

This clone was detected only once. This sequence joins TRBV5-1 and TRBJ1-1, with a tentative D call TRBD1 (5 bases). CDR1 is SGHRS, CDR2 YFSETQ, per germline. Trimming shortened V by 2 bases and J by 3 bases, and 11 bases separated the two germline ends. The CDR3 extends over 14 amino acids. CDR3 loop: CASSFIREDTEAFF. CDR3 nucleotide sequence: TGCGCCAGCAGCTTTATCAGGGAGGACACTGAAGCTTTCTTT. Using reference TRBV5-1 and TRBJ1-1 for the parts outside the CDR3, the full variable domain is KAGVTQTPRYLIKTRGQQVTLSCSPISGHRSVSWYQQTPGQGLQFLFEYFSETQRNKGNFPGRFSGRQFSNSRSEMNVSTLELGDSALYLCASSFIREDTEAFFGQGTRLTVV.

The V gene is TRBV5-6, the J gene TRBJ2-1, with a weak D call TRBD2 (5 bases). Per germline, CDR1 SGHDT and CDR2 YYEEEE. Trimming removed 2 bases at V and 9 bases at J, with 6 bases between. The CDR3 length is 11 residues. The CDR3 here is CASSFLAEQFF. In DNA form, the CDR3 reads TGTGCCAGCAGCTTCCTAGCTGAGCAGTTCTTC.

The J gene is TRBJ2-1, the V gene TRBV20-1; the D gene is possibly TRBD2 (5 bases). Deletions cut 6 bases from V and 7 bases from J, with 10 bases between. The CDR3 totals 11 residues. Germline V gene sequence: CDR1 DFQATT, CDR2 SNEGSKA (reference sequence). The CDR3 reads CSAAGGNEQFF. The CDR3 region has the DNA TGCAGTGCCGCGGGTGGAAATGAGCAGTTCTTC.

This chain links TRBV7-9 with TRBJ1-4; the match to TRBD1 covers 8 bases. Germline-derived CDR1 and CDR2 are SEHNR and FQNEAQ (reference sequence). The CDR3 extends over 17 amino acids. The V gene end was trimmed by 5 bases and the J gene end by 2 bases; junction bases not matched to a gene: 10. The CDR3 DNA sequence: TGTGCCAGCAGCCCACCCAGGGGGCGGTCGACTAATGAAAAACTGTTTTTT. Translation: CASSPPRGRSTNEKLFF.

The chain uses TRBV4-1 and TRBJ1-4, with D tentatively TRBD1 (5 bases). Germline assignment: CDR1 MGHRA and CDR2 YSYEKL. The CDR3 loop spans 16 amino acids. The V end was cut by 0 bases, the J end by 9 bases, with 17 bases between. As DNA, the CDR3 is TGCGCCAGCAGCCAAGATCACGGCAGGGAATACAAAAAACTGTTTTTT. It encodes CASSQDHGREYKKLFF.

Here the CDR3 DNA reads TGCGCCAGCAGCCAAGAAGGGACTAGCGGTGCGGGTGAGCAGTTCTTC. This translates into CASSQEGTSGAGEQFF. V gene TRBV4-1 combines with J gene TRBJ2-1, with 11 bases matching TRBD2. There are 16 residues in the CDR3. Looked up from germline, CDR1 is MGHRA and CDR2 is YSYEKL. V dropped 0 bases and J dropped 9; count of bases not matched to a gene: 7.

This chain connects TRBV6-5 to TRBJ1-2, with 7 nucleotides matching TRBD1. There are 12 residues in the CDR3. Germline V gives CDR1 MNHEY, CDR2 SVGAGI. V shed 10 bases and J 7 bases; nucleotides not matched to a gene: 9. The CDR3 coding sequence is TGTGCCACCGCTCGAGGGGGCGGTGGCTACACCTTC. It yields the protein CATARGGGGYTF.

The rearrangement joins TRBV7-6 to TRBJ2-4, with D uncertain. This CDR3 spans 15 amino acids. Deletions cut 4 bases from V and 0 bases from J, with 10 bases between. Germline CDR1 and CDR2: SGHVS and FNYEAQ. The chain's CDR3 is CASSSLSEAKNIQYF. The CDR3 bases are TGTGCCAGCAGCTCTCTTTCAGAAGCCAAAAACATTCAGTACTTC. Supplemented by reference TRBV7-6 and TRBJ2-4, the full variable domain reads GAGVSQSPRYKVTKRGQDVALRCDPISGHVSLYWYRQALGQGPEFLTYFNYEAQQDKSGLPNDRFSAERPEGSISTLTIQRTEQRDSAMYRCASSSLSEAKNIQYFGAGTRLSVL.

The count of this clone is one. The chain combines TRBV6-5 with TRBJ2-1; 12 bases are a match to TRBD2. The V gene's germline CDR1 is MNHEY and CDR2 SVGAGI. V was clipped by 5 bases and J by 3 bases; unmatched bases: 2. The CDR3 covers 15 residues. CDR3 DNA: TGTGCCAGCAGTCAACTAGCGGGGGGCTACAATGAGCAGTTCTTC. Amino acid sequence: CASSQLAGGYNEQFF.

The J gene is TRBJ1-2, the V gene TRBV6-5; D not resolved. The germline V gene encodes CDR1 MNHEY and CDR2 SVGAGI. V lost 5 bases to trimming and J lost 6 bases, with 13 bases between them. The CDR3 extends over 13 amino acids. Here the CDR3 DNA reads TGTGCCAGCAGTCTCTCCCCGACTCATGGCTACACCTTC. Its translation: CASSLSPTHGYTF.